The source of this T cell receptor beta chain is a study of T cell repertoires in cytomegalovirus infection. Study at large: Public TCR beta signature analysis indicated the presence of both CMV infection and matching HLA type.

To note about this clonotype: Its antigen is undetermined.

Notes on the study in general: The ex vivo response was dominated by HLA-C-restricted CMV-specific TCR beta clonotypes.

Germline V CDR1 and CDR2: MNHEY, SVGAGI. V lost 2 bases and J 2 bases, leaving 6 bases between the germline ends. The CDR3 has 13 amino acids. Each CDR3 protein is one row after TCRdb ran MiXCR on the reads. The sample includes roughly 130,000 distinct CDR3 sequences, roughly 25% of them seen just once. Sequenced sample: PBMCs, sequenced either directly or after in vitro stimulation (not recorded which). The source is a human donor in good health (CMV status not recorded). Some clones in this sample may be carry-over from other donors' samples. The rearrangement uses TRBV6-5 and TRBJ1-1; possible D gene TRBD1, 5 bases. CDR3 in amino acids: CASSYDRNTEAFF. CDR3 coding DNA: TGTGCCAGCAGTTACGACAGAAACACTGAAGCTTTCTTT.